The 12 T cell receptor beta chains in this list originate from one sample, sequenced in a study of T cell repertoires in cytomegalovirus infection. Their recognized antigens are unknown. TCRdb reprocessed the reads with MiXCR, giving one entry per CDR3 protein. The sample lists fewer than 900,000 distinct CDR3 sequences; 25% to 30% were seen once. Sequences were derived from cultured CD8+ T cells from PBMCs, sampled from culture after CMV antigen stimulation. The receptors here all came from a human donor in good health (CMV status not recorded). Some clones in this sample may be carry-over from other donors' samples.

The chain carries TRBV20-1 and TRBJ2-1, with 7 nucleotides matching TRBD2. CDR1 and CDR2 from the germline V gene are DFQATT and SNEGSKA (reference sequence). The CDR3 loop spans 17 amino acids. Trimming took 2 bases from V and 0 from J; bases not matched to a gene: 10. The CDR3 bases are TGCAGTGCTAGAAGTTCTAGCGGACCGAGCTCCTACAATGAGCAGTTCTTC. Its protein is CSARSSSGPSSYNEQFF.

The chain has TRBV2 and TRBJ1-1; D remains ambiguous. V lost 8 bases to trimming and J lost 5 bases, with 15 bases between them. Germline assignment: CDR1 SNHLY and CDR2 FYNNEI. The CDR3 has 13 amino acids. CDR3 region: CASPEGVDTEAFF. The CDR3 coding sequence is TGTGCCAGCCCCGAAGGCGTGGATACTGAAGCTTTCTTT.

The V call is TRBV10-3, the J call TRBJ1-1, with 7 bases fitting TRBD1. CDR3 length equals 19 residues. J gave up 2 bases and V 3 bases, and 18 bases lay outside the gene matches. Germline assignment: CDR1 ENHRY and CDR2 SYGVKD. This CDR3 is CAISDGPVQGRTQNTEAFF. Written as DNA, the CDR3 is TGTGCCATCAGTGACGGCCCCGTACAGGGGAGAACCCAAAACACTGAAGCTTTCTTT.

The CDR3 DNA sequence: TGTGCCACCGCGAATTTCAGCTCCTACAATGAGCAGTTCTTC. This encodes CATANFSSYNEQFF. This sequence joins TRBV15 and TRBJ2-1; D gene ambiguous. Deletions cut 8 bases from V and 0 bases from J, with 11 bases between. This CDR3 has 14 amino acids. Germline assignment: CDR1 LNHNV and CDR2 YYDKDF (reference sequence).

In its sample, this clonotype was seen a few times. The V and J genes are TRBV19 and TRBJ2-7; the D gene could be TRBD1 or TRBD2 (6 bases each). Germline V gene sequence: CDR1 LNHDA, CDR2 SQIVND (reference sequence). V was trimmed by 0 bases and J by 4 bases, leaving 13 bases between them. CDR3 size: 15 residues. In nucleotides, the CDR3 is TGTGCCAGTAGTATAGACGGGACGGGGGCGTACGAGCAGTACTTC. Protein product: CASSIDGTGAYEQYF.

The rearrangement links TRBV7-9 to TRBJ2-1; TRBD1 aligns across 7 bases. V trimming: 1 base; J trimming: 4 bases; junction bases outside the gene matches: 7. CDR3 length: 16 amino acids. Germline assignment: CDR1 SEHNR and CDR2 FQNEAQ (reference sequence). This chain's CDR3 is CASSLGDRVVYNEQFF. In nucleotides, the CDR3 is TGTGCCAGCAGCTTAGGAGACAGGGTGGTTTACAATGAGCAGTTCTTC. Drawing the rest from reference TRBV7-9 and TRBJ2-1, the complete variable domain is DTGVSQNPRHKITKRGQNVTFRCDPISEHNRLYWYRQTLGQGPEFLTYFQNEAQLEKSRLLSDRFSAERPKGSFSTLEIQRTEQGDSAMYLCASSLGDRVVYNEQFFGPGTRLTVL.

This clonotype has a count of ten or more. This chain uses TRBV7-6 with TRBJ1-6; D remains ambiguous. V was pared by 6 bases and J by 6 bases, with 15 bases between. Germline V CDR1 and CDR2: SGHVS, FNYEAQ. There are 15 residues in the CDR3. CDR3 loop: CASSLTATSNSPLHF. For the CDR3, the DNA is TGTGCCAGCAGTCTTACAGCCACGAGTAATTCACCCCTCCACTTT.

This clonotype was found many times. The rearrangement joins TRBV5-6 to TRBJ2-3; D gene uncertain. Trimming left V 4 bases short and J 5 bases short, with 23 bases between. Germline V CDR1 and CDR2: SGHDT, YYEEEE. This CDR3 has 17 residues. As DNA, the CDR3 is TGTGCCAGCAGCACCATGACGGAAAGGACCCCAAAAGATACGCAGTATTTT. Translating gives CASSTMTERTPKDTQYF.

This clonotype was detected only a few times. The chain employs TRBV11-3 and TRBJ1-1; 8 nucleotides align to TRBD1. V dropped 3 bases and J dropped 4; count of bases not matched to a gene: 7. Germline lookup yields CDR1 SGHNT and CDR2 YENEEA. This CDR3 is built from 15 residues. In DNA, the CDR3 is TGTGCCAGCAGCTTGACAGGGGAAGGGGCCACTGAAGCTTTCTTT. Its protein is CASSLTGEGATEAFF.

The rearrangement uses TRBV12-3 or TRBV12-4 and TRBJ2-5, with TRBD2 matching over 11 bases. The CDR3 has 19 residues. Trimming at V came to 3 bases and at J to 2 bases, leaving 14 bases not matched to a gene. The CDR3 region is CASSLAFTSGSVLQETQYF. The CDR3 coding sequence is TGTGCCAGCAGTTTGGCGTTTACTAGCGGGAGCGTACTACAAGAGACCCAGTACTTC.

The rearrangement joins TRBV10-3 to TRBJ2-7, with D uncertain. Germline CDR1 and CDR2: ENHRY and SYGVKD. The CDR3 runs to 14 residues. V was clipped by 3 bases and J by 3 bases, with 12 bases between them. The CDR3 spells CAISDLNSNYEQYF. CDR3 DNA sequence: TGTGCCATCAGTGATCTGAATAGCAACTACGAGCAGTACTTC.

The table lists this clonotype with a few counts. This chain links TRBV12-5 with TRBJ1-2, with D possibly being TRBD1 (5 bases). This CDR3 has 11 residues. Germline V gene data show CDR1 as LGHNT and CDR2 as FRNRAP. V was shortened by 1 base and J by 8 bases, with 5 bases between the two germline ends. DNA for the CDR3: TGTGCTAGTGGTTTGGGGGGCGGCTACACCTTC. This encodes CASGLGGGYTF.